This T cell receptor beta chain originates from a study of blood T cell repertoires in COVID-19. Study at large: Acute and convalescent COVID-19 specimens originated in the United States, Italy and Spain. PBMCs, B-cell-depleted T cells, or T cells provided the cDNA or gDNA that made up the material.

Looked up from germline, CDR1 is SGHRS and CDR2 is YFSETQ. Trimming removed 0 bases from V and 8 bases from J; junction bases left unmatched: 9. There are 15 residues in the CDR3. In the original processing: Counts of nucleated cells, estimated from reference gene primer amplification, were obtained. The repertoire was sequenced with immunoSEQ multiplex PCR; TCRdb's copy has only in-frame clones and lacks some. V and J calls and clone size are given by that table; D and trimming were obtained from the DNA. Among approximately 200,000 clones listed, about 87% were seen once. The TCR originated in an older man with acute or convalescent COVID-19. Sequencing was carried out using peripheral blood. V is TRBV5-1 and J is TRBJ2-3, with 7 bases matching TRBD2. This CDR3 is CASSLERGTSGTQYF. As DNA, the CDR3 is TGCGCCAGCAGCTTGGAGCGGGGTACTTCGGGTACGCAGTATTTT. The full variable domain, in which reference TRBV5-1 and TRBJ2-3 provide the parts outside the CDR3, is KAGVTQTPRYLIKTRGQQVTLSCSPISGHRSVSWYQQTPGQGLQFLFEYFSETQRNKGNFPGRFSGRQFSNSRSEMNVSTLELGDSALYLCASSLERGTSGTQYFGPGTRLTVL.